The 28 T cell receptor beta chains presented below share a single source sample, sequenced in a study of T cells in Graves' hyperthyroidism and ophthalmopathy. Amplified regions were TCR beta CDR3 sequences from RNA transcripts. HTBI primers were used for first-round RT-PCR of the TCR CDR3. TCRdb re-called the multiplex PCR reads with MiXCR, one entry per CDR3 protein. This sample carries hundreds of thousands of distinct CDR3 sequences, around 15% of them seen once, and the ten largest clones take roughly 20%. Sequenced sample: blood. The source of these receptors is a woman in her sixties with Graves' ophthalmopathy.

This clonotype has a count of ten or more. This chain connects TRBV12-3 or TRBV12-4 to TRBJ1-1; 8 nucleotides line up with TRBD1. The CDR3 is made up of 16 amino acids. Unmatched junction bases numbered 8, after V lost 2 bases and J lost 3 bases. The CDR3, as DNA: TGTGCCAGCAGTTTAATGACAGGGGCAGGTCACACTGAAGCTTTCTTT. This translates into CASSLMTGAGHTEAFF.

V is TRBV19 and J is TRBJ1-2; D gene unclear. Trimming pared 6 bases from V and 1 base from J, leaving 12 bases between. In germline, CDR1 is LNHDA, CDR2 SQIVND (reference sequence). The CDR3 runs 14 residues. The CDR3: CASSTTGVNYGYTF. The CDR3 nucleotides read TGTGCCAGTAGCACTACGGGCGTTAACTATGGCTACACCTTC.

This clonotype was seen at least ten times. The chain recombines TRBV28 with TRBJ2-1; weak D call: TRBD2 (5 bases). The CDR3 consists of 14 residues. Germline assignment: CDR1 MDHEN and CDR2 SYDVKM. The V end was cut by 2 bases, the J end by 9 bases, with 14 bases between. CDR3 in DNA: TGTGCCAGCAGTTTAACGGGAACGGACGGTGAGCAGTTCTTC. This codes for CASSLTGTDGEQFF.

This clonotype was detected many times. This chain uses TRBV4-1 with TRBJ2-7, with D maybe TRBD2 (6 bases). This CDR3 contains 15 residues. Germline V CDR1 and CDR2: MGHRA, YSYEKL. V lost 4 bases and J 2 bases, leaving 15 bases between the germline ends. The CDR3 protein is CASSLQRDLPYEQYF. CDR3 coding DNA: TGCGCCAGCAGCCTCCAGAGGGACTTGCCCTACGAGCAGTACTTC.

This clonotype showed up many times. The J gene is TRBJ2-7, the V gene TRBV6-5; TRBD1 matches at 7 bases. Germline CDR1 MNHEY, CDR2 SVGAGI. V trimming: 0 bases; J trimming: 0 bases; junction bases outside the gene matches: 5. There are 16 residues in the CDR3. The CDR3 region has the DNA TGTGCCAGCAGTTACTCGGGACAGTCCAGCTCCTACGAGCAGTACTTC. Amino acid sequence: CASSYSGQSSSYEQYF.

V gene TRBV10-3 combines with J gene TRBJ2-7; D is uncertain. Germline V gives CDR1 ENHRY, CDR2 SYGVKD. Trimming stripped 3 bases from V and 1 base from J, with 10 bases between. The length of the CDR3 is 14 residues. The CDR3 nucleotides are TGTGCCATCAGTGACAGTTCATCATCCTACGAGCAGTACTTC. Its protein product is CAISDSSSSYEQYF.

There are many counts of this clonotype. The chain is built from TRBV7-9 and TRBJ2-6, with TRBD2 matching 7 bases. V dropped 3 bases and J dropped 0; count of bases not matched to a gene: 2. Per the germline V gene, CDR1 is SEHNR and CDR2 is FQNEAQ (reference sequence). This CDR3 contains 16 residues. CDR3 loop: CASSFGGISGANVLTF. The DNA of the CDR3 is TGTGCCAGCAGCTTCGGGGGGATCTCTGGGGCCAACGTCCTGACTTTC.

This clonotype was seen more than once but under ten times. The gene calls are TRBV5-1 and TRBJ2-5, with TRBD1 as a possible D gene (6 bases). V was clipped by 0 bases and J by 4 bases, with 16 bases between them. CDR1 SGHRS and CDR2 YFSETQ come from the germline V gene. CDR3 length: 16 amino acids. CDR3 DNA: TGCGCCAGCAGCTTGGGGGTACAGGGAACGGGAGAGACCCAGTACTTC. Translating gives CASSLGVQGTGETQYF.

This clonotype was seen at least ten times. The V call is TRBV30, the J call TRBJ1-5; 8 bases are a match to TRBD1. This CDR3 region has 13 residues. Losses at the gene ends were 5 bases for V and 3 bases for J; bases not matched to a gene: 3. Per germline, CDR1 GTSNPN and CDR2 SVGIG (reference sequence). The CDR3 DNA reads TGTGCCTGGGCGGGACAGGACAATCAGCCCCAGCATTTT. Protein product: CAWAGQDNQPQHF.

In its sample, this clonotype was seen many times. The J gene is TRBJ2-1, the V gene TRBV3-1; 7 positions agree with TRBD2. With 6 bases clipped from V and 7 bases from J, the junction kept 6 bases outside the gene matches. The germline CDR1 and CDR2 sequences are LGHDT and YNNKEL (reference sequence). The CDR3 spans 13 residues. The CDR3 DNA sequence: TGTGCCAGCAGACGGACTAGTGGGAATGAGCAGTTCTTC. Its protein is CASRRTSGNEQFF.

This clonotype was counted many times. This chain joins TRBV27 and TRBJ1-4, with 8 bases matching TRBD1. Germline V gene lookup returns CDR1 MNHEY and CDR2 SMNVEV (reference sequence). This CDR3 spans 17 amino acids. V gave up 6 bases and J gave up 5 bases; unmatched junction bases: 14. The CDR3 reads CASRPAGGRLGNEKLFF. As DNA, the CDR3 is TGTGCCAGCAGGCCGGCAGGGGGCCGGTTGGGAAATGAAAAACTGTTTTTT.

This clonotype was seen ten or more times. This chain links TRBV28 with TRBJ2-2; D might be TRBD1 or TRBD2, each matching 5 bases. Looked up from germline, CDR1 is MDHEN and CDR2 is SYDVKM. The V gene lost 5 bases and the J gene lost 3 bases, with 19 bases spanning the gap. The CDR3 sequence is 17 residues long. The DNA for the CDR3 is TGTGCCAGCAGTCTAGCAGGACAATTGGTGCACACCGGGGAGCTGTTTTTT. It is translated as CASSLAGQLVHTGELFF.

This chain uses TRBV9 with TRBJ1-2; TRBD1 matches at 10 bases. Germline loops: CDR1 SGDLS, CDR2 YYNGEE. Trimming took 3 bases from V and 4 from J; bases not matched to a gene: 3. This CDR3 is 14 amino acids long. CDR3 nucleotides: TGTGCCAGCAGCGGACAGGGGGCCAGCTATGGCTACACCTTC. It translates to CASSGQGASYGYTF.

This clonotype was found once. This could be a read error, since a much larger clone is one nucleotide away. The CDR3: CASSYSVAGDFANTGELFF. The CDR3 DNA reads as TGTGCCAGCAGTTACTCGGTTGCGGGAGATTTCGCGAACACCGGGGAGCTGTTTTTT. V gene TRBV6-5 combines with J gene TRBJ2-2; 7 bases are shared with TRBD2. The germline V gene has CDR1 MNHEY and CDR2 SVGAGI. The junction had 10 bases not matched to a gene; V was cut back by 0 bases and J by 0 bases. The CDR3 has 19 residues.

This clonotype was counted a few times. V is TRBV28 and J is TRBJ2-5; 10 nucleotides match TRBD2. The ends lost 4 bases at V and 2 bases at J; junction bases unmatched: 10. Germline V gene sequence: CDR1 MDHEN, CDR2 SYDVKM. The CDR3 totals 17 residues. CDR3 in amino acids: CASSYYPGLAIQETQYF. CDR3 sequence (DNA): TGTGCCAGCAGTTACTACCCGGGACTAGCGATTCAAGAGACCCAGTACTTC.

CDR3 residues: CASSDSRRGLWADTQYF. CDR3 DNA: TGCGCCAGCAGTGATTCTAGGAGGGGGTTATGGGCAGATACGCAGTATTTT. The chain has TRBV10-2 and TRBJ2-3; the D call may be TRBD1 or TRBD2 (6 bases each). Germline CDR1 WSHSY, CDR2 SAAADI. V was trimmed by 3 bases and J by 4 bases, leaving 20 bases between them. This CDR3 is built from 17 residues.

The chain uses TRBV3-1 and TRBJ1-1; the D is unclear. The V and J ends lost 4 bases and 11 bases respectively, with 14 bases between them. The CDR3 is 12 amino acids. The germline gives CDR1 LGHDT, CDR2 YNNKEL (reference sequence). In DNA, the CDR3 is TGTGCCAGCAGCCGACTGGGAGGGAGGGCTTTCTTT. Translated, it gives CASSRLGGRAFF.

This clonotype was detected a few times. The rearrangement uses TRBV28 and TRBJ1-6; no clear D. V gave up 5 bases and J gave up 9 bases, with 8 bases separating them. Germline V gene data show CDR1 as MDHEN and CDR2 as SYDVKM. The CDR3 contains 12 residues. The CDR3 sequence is CASSDVGSPLHF. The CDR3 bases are TGTGCCAGCAGTGATGTAGGTTCACCCCTCCACTTT.

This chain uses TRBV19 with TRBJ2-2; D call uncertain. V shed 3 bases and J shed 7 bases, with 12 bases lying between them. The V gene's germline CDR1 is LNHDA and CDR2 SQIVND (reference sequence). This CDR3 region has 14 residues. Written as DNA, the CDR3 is TGTGCCAGTAGTATTCGGCTTTTGAGCGGGGAGCTGTTTTTT. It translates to CASSIRLLSGELFF.

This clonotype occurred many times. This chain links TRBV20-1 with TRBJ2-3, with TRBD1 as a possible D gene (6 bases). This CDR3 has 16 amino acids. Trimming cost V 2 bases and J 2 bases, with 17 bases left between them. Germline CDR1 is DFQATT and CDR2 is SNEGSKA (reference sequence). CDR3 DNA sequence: TGCAGTGCTAGATTGTGGGGAAGGGGGTCCACAGATACGCAGTATTTT. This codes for CSARLWGRGSTDTQYF.

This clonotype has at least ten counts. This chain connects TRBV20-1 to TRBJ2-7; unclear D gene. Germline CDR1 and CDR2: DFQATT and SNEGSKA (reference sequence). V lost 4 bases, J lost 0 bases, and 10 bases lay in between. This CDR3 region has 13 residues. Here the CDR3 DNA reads TGCAGTGCTACCGAGTTTAGCTCCTACGAGCAGTACTTC. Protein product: CSATEFSSYEQYF.

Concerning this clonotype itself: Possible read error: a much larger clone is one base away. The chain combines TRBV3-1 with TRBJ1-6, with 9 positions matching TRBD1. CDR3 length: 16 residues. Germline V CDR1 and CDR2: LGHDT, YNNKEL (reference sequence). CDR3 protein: CVSSQGTGLGNSPLHF. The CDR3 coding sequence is TGTGTCAGCAGCCAAGGGACAGGGTTGGGTAATTCACCCCTCCACTTT.

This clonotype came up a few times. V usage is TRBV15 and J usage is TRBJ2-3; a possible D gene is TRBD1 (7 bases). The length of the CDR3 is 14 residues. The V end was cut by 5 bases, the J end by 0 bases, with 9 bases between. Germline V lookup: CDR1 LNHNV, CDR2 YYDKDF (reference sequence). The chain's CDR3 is CATSAGGSTDTQYF. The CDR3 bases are TGTGCCACCAGCGCAGGGGGGAGCACAGATACGCAGTATTTT. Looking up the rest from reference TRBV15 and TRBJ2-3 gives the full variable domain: DAMVIQNPRYQVTQFGKPVTLSCSQTLNHNVMYWYQQKSSQAPKLLFHYYDKDFNNEADTPDNFQSRRPNTSFCFLDIRSPGLGDTAMYLCATSAGGSTDTQYFGPGTRLTVL.

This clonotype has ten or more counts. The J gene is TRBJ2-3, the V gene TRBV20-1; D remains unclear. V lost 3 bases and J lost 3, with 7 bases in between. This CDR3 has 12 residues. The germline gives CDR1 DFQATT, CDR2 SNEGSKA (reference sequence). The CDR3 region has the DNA TGCAGTGCTAGGCTAGGTACAGATACGCAGTATTTT. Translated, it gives CSARLGTDTQYF.

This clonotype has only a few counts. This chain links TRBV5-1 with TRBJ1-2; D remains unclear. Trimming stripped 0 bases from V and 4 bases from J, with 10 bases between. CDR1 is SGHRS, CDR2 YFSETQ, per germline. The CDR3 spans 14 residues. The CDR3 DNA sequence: TGCGCCAGCAGCTTGGAGGCAGAGCTCTATGGCTACACCTTC. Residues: CASSLEAELYGYTF.

For the CDR3, the DNA is TGCGCCAGCAGCTTGGGACTAGCGGGAGGGCCGGAGACCCAGTACTTC. It is translated as CASSLGLAGGPETQYF. The chain is built from TRBV5-1 and TRBJ2-5; 14 nucleotides align to TRBD2. CDR1 and CDR2 from the germline V gene are SGHRS and YFSETQ. V was pared by 0 bases and J by 5 bases, with 3 bases of the junction left unmatched. CDR3 length equals 16 residues. The full variable domain, completed using reference TRBV5-1 and TRBJ2-5, is KAGVTQTPRYLIKTRGQQVTLSCSPISGHRSVSWYQQTPGQGLQFLFEYFSETQRNKGNFPGRFSGRQFSNSRSEMNVSTLELGDSALYLCASSLGLAGGPETQYFGPGTRLLVL.

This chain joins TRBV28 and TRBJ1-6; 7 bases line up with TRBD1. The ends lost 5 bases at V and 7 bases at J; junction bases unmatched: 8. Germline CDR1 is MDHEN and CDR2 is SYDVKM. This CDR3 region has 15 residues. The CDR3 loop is CASSGGTAENSPLHF. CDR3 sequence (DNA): TGTGCCAGCAGTGGTGGGACAGCCGAAAATTCACCCCTCCACTTT.

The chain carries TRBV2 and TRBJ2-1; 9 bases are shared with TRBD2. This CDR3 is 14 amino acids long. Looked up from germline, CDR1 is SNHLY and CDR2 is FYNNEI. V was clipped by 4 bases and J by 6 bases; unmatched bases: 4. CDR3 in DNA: TGTGCCAGCAGTGTAGCGGGAGAGGGCAATGAGCAGTTCTTC. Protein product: CASSVAGEGNEQFF.